The 16 T cell receptor beta chains reported below all come from one sample, sequenced in a study of regulatory T cells in long-lasting Graves disease. Time point described: newly diagnosed GD, antithyroid drugs for less than 3 months. After RNA was extracted from PBMCs, the TCR library was made from it. The authors built TCR beta libraries using iRepertoire HTBI primers and Arm-PCR of CDR3 regions. TCRdb re-called the multiplex PCR reads through MiXCR, storing one row per CDR3 protein. The sample consists of about 380,000 distinct CDR3 sequences, 15% to 17% of them appearing once. This specimen consisted of peripheral blood mononuclear cells (PBMCs), obtained at new diagnosis, from a patient treated with antithyroid drugs. These TCRs come from a female donor with Graves disease.

There are many counts of this clonotype. The chain couples TRBV7-9 to TRBJ2-7, with D perhaps TRBD2 (5 bases). The CDR3 spans 12 residues. Germline assignment: CDR1 SEHNR and CDR2 FQNEAQ (reference sequence). Deletions cut 7 bases from V and 6 bases from J, with 13 bases between. CDR3 DNA sequence: TGTGCCAGCACCCGAGATGAGGGCGAGCAGTACTTC. Its protein product is CASTRDEGEQYF.

This clonotype was counted ten times or more. The chain couples TRBV7-9 to TRBJ1-6; 7 nucleotides agree with TRBD1. This CDR3 is 14 amino acids long. The junction had 2 bases not matched to a gene; V was cut back by 4 bases and J by 5 bases. Per germline, CDR1 SEHNR and CDR2 FQNEAQ (reference sequence). The CDR3 region is CASSSGQNNSPLHF. The CDR3 region has the DNA TGTGCCAGCAGCTCGGGACAGAATAATTCACCCCTCCACTTT.

This chain connects TRBV19 to TRBJ1-1; a weak D match, TRBD1 (5 bases). V dropped 7 bases and J dropped 5 bases, with 11 bases sitting between them. CDR1 is LNHDA, CDR2 SQIVND, per germline (reference sequence). The CDR3 extends over 12 amino acids. DNA of the CDR3: TGTGCCAGTATTAATTGGGGGACTGAAGCTTTCTTT. It yields the protein CASINWGTEAFF.

V usage is TRBV27 and J usage is TRBJ2-7, with a weak D call TRBD2 (5 bases). Deletions cut 8 bases from V and 4 bases from J, with 18 bases between. There are 14 residues in the CDR3. Germline values: CDR1 MNHEY, CDR2 SMNVEV (reference sequence). CDR3 amino acids: CASSPTWEPYEQYF. DNA for the CDR3: TGTGCCAGCTCCCCAACATGGGAGCCATACGAGCAGTACTTC.

This clonotype was seen many times. V usage is TRBV7-2 and J usage is TRBJ2-3; D gene ambiguous. Trimming took 3 bases from V and 4 from J, leaving 11 bases between them. Germline assignment: CDR1 SGHTA and CDR2 FQGNSA. The CDR3 contains 14 residues. CDR3 region: CASSFERRADTQYF. CDR3 nucleotide sequence: TGTGCCAGCAGCTTTGAAAGGCGAGCAGATACGCAGTATTTT.

This rearrangement joins TRBV28 to TRBJ2-3; TRBD1 matches 8 bases. The CDR3 sequence is 15 residues long. CDR1 is MDHEN and CDR2 is SYDVKM in the germline V gene. J lost 2 bases, V lost 6 bases, and 7 bases had no gene match. In DNA, the CDR3 is TGTGCCAGCAGGGGAACAGGGGGACCCACAGATACGCAGTATTTT. Its protein is CASRGTGGPTDTQYF.

This clonotype was detected ten times or more. The J gene is TRBJ2-5, the V gene TRBV12-5; D is undetermined. With 6 bases removed from V and 2 bases from J, the gap between germline ends came to 10 bases. Germline lookup yields CDR1 LGHNT and CDR2 FRNRAP. The CDR3 is 13 amino acids. As DNA, the CDR3 is TGTGCTAGTGGCCCGTCGGGTCAAGAGACCCAGTACTTC. Residues: CASGPSGQETQYF. Looking up the rest from reference TRBV12-5 and TRBJ2-5 gives the full variable domain: DARVTQTPRHKVTEMGQEVTMRCQPILGHNTVFWYRQTMMQGLELLAYFRNRAPLDDSGMPKDRFSAEMPDATLATLKIQPSEPRDSAVYFCASGPSGQETQYFGPGTRLLVL.

At least ten counts were recorded for this clonotype. The rearrangement uses TRBV3-1 and TRBJ2-7, with D tentatively TRBD2 (5 bases). Per the germline V gene, CDR1 is LGHDT and CDR2 is YNNKEL (reference sequence). V lost 3 bases and J 5 bases, leaving 17 bases between the germline ends. The CDR3 runs 15 residues. The CDR3 region has the DNA TGTGCCAGCAGCCAGAGGGCTCTGAGGACCCACGAGCAGTACTTC. It is translated as CASSQRALRTHEQYF.

Many counts were recorded for this clonotype. The genes are TRBV6-5 and TRBJ2-1; TRBD2 aligns across 10 bases. The V gene's germline CDR1 is MNHEY and CDR2 SVGAGI. V lost 2 bases to trimming and J lost 6 bases; unmatched junction nucleotides: 28. This CDR3 comprises 23 residues. The CDR3 DNA reads TGTGCCAGCAGTTACCAAGGAATCCCCTACGGGCGTTTCTGGGCTAGCGGGAGCAATGAGCAGTTCTTC. Translation gives CASSYQGIPYGRFWASGSNEQFF.

This clonotype was recorded many times. The chain couples TRBV5-1 to TRBJ1-2; D is unclear. Looked up from germline, CDR1 is SGHRS and CDR2 is YFSETQ. V lost 0 bases, J lost 4 bases, and 7 bases lay in between. There are 13 residues in the CDR3. The CDR3 loop is CASSLAGSYGYTF. The CDR3 DNA follows: TGCGCCAGCAGCTTGGCCGGGAGCTATGGCTACACCTTC.

This clonotype came up many times. V usage is TRBV11-2 and J usage is TRBJ1-3; maybe TRBD1 (6 bases). The CDR3 is 14 amino acids. Trimming shortened V by 3 bases and J by 7 bases, and 13 bases separated the two germline ends. Germline V CDR1 and CDR2: SGHAT, FQNNGV. The CDR3 sequence is CASSLGAFPNTIYF. DNA of the CDR3: TGTGCCAGCAGCTTGGGGGCGTTTCCGAACACCATATATTTT.

This clonotype was picked up many times. The chain is built from TRBV7-3 and TRBJ2-2; 9 positions match TRBD1. V shed 5 bases and J 6 bases; nucleotides not matched to a gene: 7. Germline V gene lookup returns CDR1 SGHTA and CDR2 FQGTGA. The CDR3 runs 15 residues. CDR3 sequence (DNA): TGTGCCAGCAGCCAATACAGGGGGCTGTCCGGGGAGCTGTTTTTT. Amino acid sequence: CASSQYRGLSGELFF.

To note about this clonotype: This may be a read error: a much more frequent sequence differs by one nucleotide. The genes are TRBV20-1 and TRBJ1-2; D gene ambiguous. The CDR3 covers 11 residues. Per germline, CDR1 DFQATT and CDR2 SNEGSKA (reference sequence). The CDR3 loop is CGATNRYGYTF. As DNA, the CDR3 is TGCGGTGCCACAAATCGATACGGCTACACCTTC.

About this clonotype itself: With a much larger clone just one base away, this may be a read error. This rearrangement joins TRBV6-1 to TRBJ2-5; TRBD2 might be the D (5 bases). Germline V gives CDR1 MNHNS, CDR2 SASEGT. The CDR3 is 13 residues long. CDR3 sequence: CAGSIPTGETQYF. As DNA, the CDR3 is TGTGCCGGCAGTATCCCGACGGGGGAGACCCAGTACTTC.

This clonotype appeared many times. The V call is TRBV20-1, the J call TRBJ2-3, with 9 bases aligning to TRBD2. V was pared by 5 bases and J by 8 bases, with 8 bases of the junction left unmatched. Germline V gene lookup returns CDR1 DFQATT and CDR2 SNEGSKA (reference sequence). The CDR3 has 13 residues. As DNA, the CDR3 is TGCAGTGCTGGCTTTAGCGGGAGCATTACGCAGTATTTT. This translates into CSAGFSGSITQYF.

This clonotype has just a few counts. Given a much more abundant clone one base away, this may be a read error. The chain has TRBV7-2 and TRBJ2-4, with D perhaps TRBD1 (6 bases). The CDR3 is 15 residues long. The germline gives CDR1 SGHTA, CDR2 FQGNSA. The CDR3 DNA reads as TGTGCCAGCAGCCCACGACGACAGGCCAAAAGCATTCAGTACTTC. Residues: CASSPRRQAKSIQYF.